Presented here are 17 T cell receptor beta chains from one specimen sequenced in a study of T cells after yellow fever vaccination. One entry per CDR3 protein, called by TCRdb with MiXCR from the 5' RACE reads. The data show around 320,000 distinct CDR3 sequences, 9.5% to 12% seen once. Source: CD4+ T cells sorted from PBMCs, taken 45 days after the yellow fever booster vaccination. The receptors come from a man between 18 and 35 years old who received the YFV17D yellow fever vaccine.

This clonotype was detected only a few times. V usage is TRBV6-5 and J usage is TRBJ1-1; D unclear. Trimming pared 0 bases from V and 6 bases from J, leaving 11 bases between. Germline CDR1 MNHEY, CDR2 SVGAGI. CDR3 length equals 14 residues. The CDR3 DNA is TGTGCCAGCAGTTACTCCCGAGGGAGGTCTGAAGCTTTCTTT. Amino acids: CASSYSRGRSEAFF.

The sample holds a few counts of this clonotype. The rearrangement links TRBV5-1 to TRBJ1-3; D remains ambiguous. CDR1 SGHRS and CDR2 YFSETQ come from the germline V gene. The CDR3 sequence is 13 residues long. The V end was cut by 0 bases, the J end by 4 bases, with 5 bases between. CDR3 protein: CASSLEVGNTIYF. The CDR3 bases are TGCGCCAGCAGCTTGGAGGTGGGAAACACCATATATTTT.

This clonotype turned up a few times. V usage is TRBV6-1 and J usage is TRBJ2-5; D is possibly TRBD1 (5 bases). V was cut by 6 bases and J by 2 bases, with 25 bases left in between. Looked up from germline, CDR1 is MNHNS and CDR2 is SASEGT. The CDR3 has 18 amino acids. CDR3 residues: CASSSHLEGAHPQETQYF. For the CDR3, the DNA is TGTGCCAGCAGCTCCCACCTAGAAGGGGCGCATCCGCAAGAGACCCAGTACTTC.

This clonotype has a handful of counts. The V call is TRBV18, the J call TRBJ1-1; the D is unclear. Trimming stripped 2 bases from V and 1 base from J, with 5 bases between. Germline V gives CDR1 KGHSH, CDR2 LQKENI. CDR3 length equals 13 residues. The CDR3 region has the DNA TGTGCCAGCTCACCAATCGAGAACACTGAAGCTTTCTTT. This encodes CASSPIENTEAFF.

This sequence joins TRBV2 and TRBJ1-1, with no clear D. The V gene lost 1 base and the J gene lost 0 bases, with 9 bases spanning the gap. Germline loops: CDR1 SNHLY, CDR2 FYNNEI. The length of the CDR3 is 15 residues. As DNA, the CDR3 is TGTGCCAGCAGTGAAGATGTGGGCATGAACACTGAAGCTTTCTTT. Translation gives CASSEDVGMNTEAFF.

This clonotype turned up a few times. The chain links TRBV24-1 to TRBJ2-5; no definite D call. Looked up from germline, CDR1 is KGHDR and CDR2 is SFDVKD. The V end lost 9 bases, the J end lost 5 bases, and 15 bases lay between the germline ends. The CDR3 is made up of 13 amino acids. CDR3 coding DNA: TGTGCCACCGCTGAAGGGTCCGATGAGACCCAGTACTTC. Its translation is CATAEGSDETQYF.

This clonotype occurred a few times. The rearrangement joins TRBV12-3 or TRBV12-4 to TRBJ1-1; D is ambiguous. The germline V and J ends were trimmed by 7 bases and 7 bases, with 13 bases remaining between them. The CDR3 sequence is 12 residues long. CDR3 amino acids: CASIPENVEAFF. CDR3 DNA: TGTGCCAGCATCCCCGAGAACGTTGAAGCTTTCTTT.

In its sample, this clonotype was seen a few times. The chain carries TRBV7-8 and TRBJ2-1, with D possibly being TRBD1 or TRBD2 (5 bases each). The CDR3 runs 15 residues. Germline V gene lookup returns CDR1 SGHVS and CDR2 FQNEAQ. V was trimmed by 1 base and J by 4 bases, leaving 11 bases between them. The DNA for the CDR3 is TGTGCCAGCAGCTTAGGGGACCCGAATTACAATGAGCAGTTCTTC. This gives the protein CASSLGDPNYNEQFF.

This clonotype was detected a few times. The chain combines TRBV5-1 with TRBJ2-3; the D is unclear. The germline gives CDR1 SGHRS, CDR2 YFSETQ. This CDR3 is built from 14 residues. Trimming removed 0 bases at V and 5 bases at J, with 10 bases between. The CDR3 sequence: CASSLVVSGDTQYF. Written as DNA, the CDR3 is TGCGCCAGCAGCTTGGTAGTGTCGGGAGATACGCAGTATTTT.

The table lists this clonotype with a few counts. This chain connects TRBV6-5 to TRBJ2-1, with TRBD2 as a possible D gene (5 bases). V was pared by 8 bases and J by 10 bases, with 18 bases between. CDR1 MNHEY and CDR2 SVGAGI come from the germline V gene. This CDR3 region has 13 residues. The CDR3 sequence is CASSRGGEKEQFF. The CDR3, as DNA: TGTGCCAGCTCCCGGGGTGGGGAGAAAGAGCAGTTCTTC.

This clonotype was found a few times. The chain carries TRBV29-1 and TRBJ2-1; no clear D. The V end lost 1 base, the J end lost 2 bases, and 6 bases lay between the germline ends. Germline CDR1 SQVTM, CDR2 ANQGSEA. The CDR3 is 13 amino acids. CDR3 protein: CSVEASTYNEQFF. The CDR3 DNA follows: TGCAGCGTTGAAGCTTCCACCTACAATGAGCAGTTCTTC.

In its sample, this clonotype was seen a few times. This chain joins TRBV7-2 and TRBJ1-3, with D perhaps TRBD1 (6 bases). Germline V CDR1 and CDR2: SGHTA, FQGNSA. Trimming took off 6 bases at V and 4 bases at J, with 16 bases between the two ends. The CDR3 loop spans 15 amino acids. The CDR3 loop reads CASSRSSGAGNTIYF. CDR3 in DNA: TGTGCCAGCAGTCGTAGCTCGGGGGCGGGAAACACCATATATTTT.

The V and J genes are TRBV5-1 and TRBJ2-4; 8 bases are a match to TRBD1. Looked up from germline, CDR1 is SGHRS and CDR2 is YFSETQ. V shed 2 bases and J 9 bases; nucleotides not matched to a gene: 7. This CDR3 comprises 14 residues. The CDR3 is CASSLRQGMGIQYF. The CDR3 region has the DNA TGCGCCAGCAGCTTACGACAGGGGATGGGCATTCAGTACTTC.

This clonotype was seen a handful of times. The chain is built from TRBV6-5 and TRBJ1-2; D gene unclear. This CDR3 has 14 amino acids. The ends were cut back, 0 bases at V and 8 bases at J, with 13 bases in the middle. Germline CDR1 and CDR2: MNHEY and SVGAGI. The CDR3 DNA follows: TGTGCCAGCAGTTACTCGGTAACAGTGCGGGGCTACACCTTC. Its translation is CASSYSVTVRGYTF.

The chain couples TRBV2 to TRBJ2-3, with 12 bases lining up with TRBD2. This CDR3 is built from 15 residues. Germline CDR1 and CDR2: SNHLY and FYNNEI. V lost 6 bases and J lost 6; bases outside the gene matches: 7. CDR3 protein: CASSRTSGASDTQYF. The CDR3 DNA reads TGTGCCAGCAGCCGGACTAGCGGGGCGTCCGATACGCAGTATTTT.

This clonotype is a singleton in its sample. This chain links TRBV7-2 with TRBJ2-5; D remains ambiguous. The CDR3 totals 14 residues. Trimming shortened V by 5 bases and J by 0 bases, and 10 bases separated the two germline ends. The germline CDR1 and CDR2 sequences are SGHTA and FQGNSA. CDR3 DNA: TGTGCCAGCAGCCGGACGGCCTACCAAGAGACCCAGTACTTC. Translating gives CASSRTAYQETQYF.

The genes are TRBV10-3 and TRBJ1-1, with a weak D call TRBD1 (5 bases). The CDR3 runs to 14 residues. V was clipped by 6 bases and J by 0 bases, with 11 bases between them. Germline V lookup: CDR1 ENHRY, CDR2 SYGVKD. The CDR3 bases are TGTGCCATCAGGGGGGGTGCCCTGAACACTGAAGCTTTCTTT. Translated, it gives CAIRGGALNTEAFF.